Below are 22 T cell receptor beta chains sequenced from a single sample in a study of molecular identifiers for immune sequencing clone quantification. Using its own MiXCR run on the PCR reads, TCRdb lists one record per CDR3 protein. This table has about 320,000 distinct CDR3 sequences, 20% to 25% appearing once. Sequences were obtained from naive CD8+ T cells from blood, with Jurkat cell RNA spiked in. Subset described: FACS-sorted CD8+CD4-CCR7+CD45RA+ naive T cells. The source of these receptors is a human donor in good health. Some libraries in this study had Jurkat cell RNA spiked in.

This clonotype came up many times. This chain links TRBV12-3 or TRBV12-4 with TRBJ2-3; D call uncertain. V lost 1 base to trimming and J lost 4 bases, with 9 bases between them. The CDR3 extends over 14 amino acids. The CDR3 DNA sequence: TGTGCCAGCAGTTTAGAGCAGGAATCAGATACGCAGTATTTT. Translated, it gives CASSLEQESDTQYF.

This clonotype came up many times. The chain has TRBV20-1 and TRBJ2-3; D possibly corresponds to TRBD2 (5 bases). The germline V and J ends were trimmed by 3 bases and 2 bases, with 12 bases remaining between them. The CDR3 covers 14 residues. Germline V CDR1 and CDR2: DFQATT, SNEGSKA (reference sequence). The CDR3 loop reads CSARDSDDTDTQYF. The CDR3 DNA is TGCAGTGCTAGGGATAGCGATGACACAGATACGCAGTATTTT.

The chain couples TRBV6-5 to TRBJ2-3; the D is unclear. Germline V gene sequence: CDR1 MNHEY, CDR2 SVGAGI. There are 15 residues in the CDR3. V shed 8 bases and J shed 1 base, with 16 bases lying between them. The chain's CDR3 is CASASDLMGTDTQYF. CDR3 bases: TGTGCCAGCGCCTCGGACCTCATGGGCACAGATACGCAGTATTTT.

The CDR3 loop is CSARFSGQGVLYWGNQPQHF. Written as DNA, the CDR3 is TGCAGTGCTAGATTTTCCGGGCAGGGGGTTTTATATTGGGGCAATCAGCCCCAGCATTTT. The V call is TRBV20-1, the J call TRBJ1-5; 7 bases line up with TRBD1. CDR1 and CDR2 (germline): DFQATT, SNEGSKA (reference sequence). The CDR3 is 20 residues long. V shed 2 bases, J shed 2 bases, and the junction held 21 bases outside the gene matches.

This clonotype came up many times. V and J are TRBV11-2 and TRBJ1-1; 7 bases agree with TRBD1. The CDR3 is 16 amino acids. Germline V gene data show CDR1 as SGHAT and CDR2 as FQNNGV. V was clipped by 2 bases and J by 4 bases; unmatched bases: 10. Written as DNA, the CDR3 is TGTGCCAGCAGCTTACTCTCAGGGGGGTTGGTCACTGAAGCTTTCTTT. Its translation: CASSLLSGGLVTEAFF.

This clonotype was observed many times. V gene TRBV29-1 combines with J gene TRBJ2-3; D not certain. The V end lost 7 bases, the J end lost 5 bases, and 7 bases lay between the germline ends. Germline-derived CDR1 and CDR2 are SQVTM and ANQGSEA. The CDR3 loop spans 10 amino acids. This CDR3 reads CSALGDTQYF. The CDR3 DNA sequence: TGCAGCGCCCTCGGAGATACGCAGTATTTT.

Remarks on this clonotype: A much bigger clone sits one base away, suggesting this may be a read error. V and J are TRBV5-1 and TRBJ1-6, with D uncertain. This CDR3 contains 18 residues. The germline gives CDR1 SGHRS, CDR2 YFSETQ. This chain's CDR3 is CASSLDGRFSSYNTPLHF. The CDR3, as DNA: TGCGCCAGCAGCTTGGATGGCAGGTTTAGCTCCTATAATACACCCCTCCACTTT.

In the case of this clonotype: A much larger clone differs by one base, so this may be a read error. The chain carries TRBV13 and TRBJ2-7, with 9 bases that match TRBD1. The CDR3 length is 15 residues. Germline loops: CDR1 PRHDT, CDR2 FYEKMQ (reference sequence). After removal of 4 bases from V and 6 bases from J, the junction contained 10 bases not matched to a gene. The CDR3: CASSSPGTGNPEQYF. CDR3 in DNA: TGTGCCAGCAGCTCACCGGGGACAGGGAACCCCGAGCAGTACTTC. Based on the CDR3 plus reference TRBV13 and TRBJ2-7, the full variable domain is AAGVIQSPRHLIKEKRETATLKCYPIPRHDTVYWYQQGPGQDPQFLISFYEKMQSDKGSIPDRFSAQQFSDYHSELNMSSLELGDSALYFCASSSPGTGNPEQYFGPGTRLTVT.

The chain carries TRBV11-2 and TRBJ2-3; TRBD2 agrees at 12 bases. Per germline, CDR1 SGHAT and CDR2 FQNNGV. The CDR3 is made up of 19 amino acids. V lost 6 bases to trimming and J lost 3 bases; unmatched junction nucleotides: 16. CDR3 in DNA: TGTGCCAGCAGTTCACCGAGGGGGCTAGCGGGGGGGCCGACAGATACGCAGTATTTT. Translation gives CASSSPRGLAGGPTDTQYF.

V and J are TRBV6-5 and TRBJ2-3; unclear D gene. This CDR3 region has 14 residues. Germline V lookup: CDR1 MNHEY, CDR2 SVGAGI. V was trimmed by 5 bases and J by 2 bases, leaving 11 bases between them. The CDR3 DNA is TGTGCCAGCAGTATTTGCAGACCCACAGATACGCAGTATTTT. Its protein is CASSICRPTDTQYF.

As regards this clonotype: One base away lies a much larger clone, so this may be a sequencing read error. This chain links TRBV4-3 with TRBJ1-6; D unclear. The CDR3 sequence is 17 residues long. Germline V gene sequence: CDR1 LGHNA, CDR2 YSLEER. The CDR3 sequence: CASSQDHPSSYTSPLHF. In nucleotides, the CDR3 is TGCGCCAGCAGCCAAGATCACCCAAGCTCCTATACTTCACCCCTCCACTTT.

This clonotype was counted many times. The chain uses TRBV24-1 and TRBJ2-1; TRBD1 matches 9 bases. Unmatched junction bases numbered 6, after V lost 5 bases and J lost 8 bases. Germline CDR1 reads KGHDR; CDR2 reads SFDVKD. This CDR3 spans 14 amino acids. This CDR3 reads CATSGGTGWDEQFF. The CDR3, as DNA: TGTGCCACCAGTGGAGGGACAGGGTGGGATGAGCAGTTCTTC.

This clonotype has at least ten counts. The V call is TRBV10-3, the J call TRBJ2-6; possibly TRBD1 or TRBD2 for D (5 bases each). From germline, CDR1 is ENHRY and CDR2 SYGVKD. The CDR3 extends over 15 amino acids. Deletions cut 6 bases from V and 1 base from J, with 10 bases between. The CDR3 loop reads CAISGGGSGANVLTF. The DNA of the CDR3 is TGTGCCATCAGCGGTGGGGGATCTGGGGCCAACGTCCTGACTTTC.

Remarks on this clonotype: At one boundary the junction diverges from the germline segment, which might be a read error. The genes are TRBV5-1 and TRBJ1-1; D uncertain. Germline V gene sequence: CDR1 SGHRS, CDR2 YFSETQ. The CDR3 is 14 residues long. CDR3 nucleotides: TGCGCCAGCAGCTTGGTGGGCGGGAACACTGGAGCTTTCTTT. Residues: CASSLVGGNTGAFF.

This clonotype has a count of ten or more. V is TRBV2 and J is TRBJ1-2; no firm D call. Trimming stripped 6 bases from V and 3 bases from J, with 14 bases between. CDR3 length equals 14 residues. The germline CDR1 and CDR2 sequences are SNHLY and FYNNEI. CDR3 nucleotides: TGTGCCAGCAGCGAATTGAGGGCTGACTATGGCTACACCTTC. Its translation: CASSELRADYGYTF.

The chain combines TRBV6-5 with TRBJ2-7, with D tentatively TRBD1 (6 bases). This CDR3 is built from 15 residues. Looked up from germline, CDR1 is MNHEY and CDR2 is SVGAGI. V was cut by 5 bases and J by 1 base, with 15 bases left in between. The CDR3 here is CASSTDRSSSYEQYF. CDR3 nucleotides: TGTGCCAGCAGTACGGACAGATCAAGTTCCTACGAGCAGTACTTC.

There are many counts of this clonotype. Written as DNA, the CDR3 is TGTGCCAGCAGCCCGAGGACAGCTCACTACGAGCAGTACTTC. Translation: CASSPRTAHYEQYF. This chain links TRBV7-9 with TRBJ2-7, with D possibly being TRBD1 (6 bases). With 5 bases removed from V and 3 bases from J, the gap between germline ends came to 14 bases. The CDR3 length is 14 residues. Germline lookup yields CDR1 SEHNR and CDR2 FQNEAQ (reference sequence).

This clonotype was recorded many times. This chain uses TRBV13 with TRBJ2-6; the match to TRBD1 covers 8 bases. The CDR3 consists of 18 residues. Germline V gene data show CDR1 as PRHDT and CDR2 as FYEKMQ (reference sequence). J lost 4 bases, V lost 4 bases, and 12 bases had no gene match. DNA for the CDR3: TGTGCCAGCAGCTCACCTATAACAGGGGGTGCCGGGGCCAACGTCCTGACTTTC. Its protein is CASSSPITGGAGANVLTF.

Concerning this clonotype itself: This may come from a read error, since a much larger clone is one base off. Given the absence of the conserved phenylalanine or tryptophan at the CDR3 end, a read error is likely. This chain connects TRBV27 to TRBJ1-5; no clear D. Germline V lookup: CDR1 MNHEY, CDR2 SMNVEV (reference sequence). V was cut by 4 bases and J by 2 bases, with 6 bases left in between. The CDR3 totals 13 residues. CDR3 sequence: CASSSSGNQPQHL. DNA for the CDR3: TGTGCCAGCAGTTCCAGCGGCAATCAGCCCCAGCATCTT.

The CDR3, as DNA: TGTGCCAGCAGCTCCACGACAGTTCTTACCTACGAGCAGTACTTC. It codes for CASSSTTVLTYEQYF. The V and J genes are TRBV7-9 and TRBJ2-7; possibly TRBD1 for D (5 bases). CDR1 and CDR2 (germline): SEHNR, FQNEAQ (reference sequence). V was shortened by 4 bases and J by 2 bases, with 15 bases between the two germline ends. This CDR3 region has 15 residues.

This clonotype was observed at least ten times. This chain joins TRBV7-9 and TRBJ1-1; 7 bases line up with TRBD1. Trimming removed 3 bases from V and 1 base from J; junction bases left unmatched: 5. This CDR3 is 15 amino acids long. Per germline, CDR1 SEHNR and CDR2 FQNEAQ (reference sequence). Written as DNA, the CDR3 is TGTGCCAGCAGCTTCGTTACAGGGGAGAACACTGAAGCTTTCTTT. Protein: CASSFVTGENTEAFF. The variable domain in full, completed from reference TRBV7-9 and TRBJ1-1, reads DTGVSQNPRHKITKRGQNVTFRCDPISEHNRLYWYRQTLGQGPEFLTYFQNEAQLEKSRLLSDRFSAERPKGSFSTLEIQRTEQGDSAMYLCASSFVTGENTEAFFGQGTRLTVV.

This clonotype was observed many times. The V gene is TRBV28, the J gene TRBJ1-4, with 11 bases fitting TRBD1. There are 17 residues in the CDR3. Germline CDR1 reads MDHEN; CDR2 reads SYDVKM. V lost 5 bases, J lost 4 bases, and 9 bases stayed unmatched. DNA for the CDR3: TGTGCCAGCAGTCCAGTCCCGGGACAGGGGGATAATGAAAAACTGTTTTTT. It translates to CASSPVPGQGDNEKLFF.